This TCR beta chain was retrieved from a study of CD8 T cell repertoires and HIV-1 epitope variants. Study information: T cells were stimulated with Twenty-five Gag and Nef peptides separately. Enriched T cells were co-cultured with equal numbers of autologous T cell-negative antigen-presenting cells.

As for this clone: Its specificity is not known.

Germline V gives CDR1 MDHEN, CDR2 SYDVKM. V was pared by 2 bases and J by 2 bases, with 10 bases between. There are 15 residues in the CDR3. Survey-depth immunoSEQ sequencing covered TCR beta CDR3 regions. Some clones are missing from TCRdb's copy, which holds only in-frame ones; the method was immunoSEQ multiplex PCR. The sample lists approximately 5,700 clones, 67% seen once, with under 55% in the top ten. The rearrangement joins TRBV28 to TRBJ1-5; D is uncertain. This clonotype was sampled from a male donor with HIV. Source material: cultured CD8+ T cells derived from PBMCs. CDR3 sequence reads: CASSLRSFGNQPQHF. The CDR3 DNA follows: TGTGCCAGCAGTTTACGGAGCTTCGGCAATCAGCCCCAGCATTTT.